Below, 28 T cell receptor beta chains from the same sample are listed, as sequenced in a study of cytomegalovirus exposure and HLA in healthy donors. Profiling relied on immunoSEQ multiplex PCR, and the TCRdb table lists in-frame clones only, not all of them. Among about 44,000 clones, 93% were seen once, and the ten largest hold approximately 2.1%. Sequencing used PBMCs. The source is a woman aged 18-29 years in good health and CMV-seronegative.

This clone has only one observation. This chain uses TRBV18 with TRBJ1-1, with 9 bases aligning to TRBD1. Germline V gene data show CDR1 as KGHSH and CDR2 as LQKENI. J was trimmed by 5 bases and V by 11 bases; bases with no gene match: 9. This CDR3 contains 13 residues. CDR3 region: CAGGQGVETEAFF. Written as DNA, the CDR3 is TGTGCCGGGGGACAGGGCGTTGAAACTGAAGCTTTCTTT.

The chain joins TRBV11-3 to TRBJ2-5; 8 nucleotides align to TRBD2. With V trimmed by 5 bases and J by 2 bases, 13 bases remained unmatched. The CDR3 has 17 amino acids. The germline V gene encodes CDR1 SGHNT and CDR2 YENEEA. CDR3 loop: CASSPNGGDTNQETQYF. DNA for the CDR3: TGTGCCAGCAGCCCGAACGGGGGGGACACTAATCAAGAGACCCAGTACTTC.

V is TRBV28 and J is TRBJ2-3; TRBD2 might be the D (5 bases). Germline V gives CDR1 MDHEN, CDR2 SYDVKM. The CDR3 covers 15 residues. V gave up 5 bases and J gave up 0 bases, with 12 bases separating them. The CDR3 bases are TGTGCCAGCAGTAAAAGCGGAACTAGCACAGATACGCAGTATTTT. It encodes CASSKSGTSTDTQYF.

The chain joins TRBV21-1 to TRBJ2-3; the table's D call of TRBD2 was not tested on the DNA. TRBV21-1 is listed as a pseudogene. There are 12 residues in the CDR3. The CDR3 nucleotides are TGTGCCAGCAGCAGCGTGACAGATACGCAGTATTTT. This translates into CASSSVTDTQYF.

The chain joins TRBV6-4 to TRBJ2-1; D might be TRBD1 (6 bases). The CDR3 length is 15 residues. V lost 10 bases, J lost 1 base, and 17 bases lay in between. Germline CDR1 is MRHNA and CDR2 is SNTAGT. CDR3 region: CATSSGVGSYNEQFF. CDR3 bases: TGTGCCACCTCCTCAGGGGTTGGGTCCTACAATGAGCAGTTCTTC.

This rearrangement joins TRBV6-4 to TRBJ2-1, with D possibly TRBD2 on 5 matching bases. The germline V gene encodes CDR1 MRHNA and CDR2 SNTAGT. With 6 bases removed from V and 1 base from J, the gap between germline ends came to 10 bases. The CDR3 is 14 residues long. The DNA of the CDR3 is TGTGCCAGCAGCGCGGACTTGTCCTACAATGAGCAGTTCTTC. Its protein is CASSADLSYNEQFF.

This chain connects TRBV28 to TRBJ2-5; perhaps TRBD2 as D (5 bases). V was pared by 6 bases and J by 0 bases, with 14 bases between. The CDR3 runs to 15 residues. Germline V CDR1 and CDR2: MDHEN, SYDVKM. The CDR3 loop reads CASRAGESYQETQYF. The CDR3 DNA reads TGTGCCAGCAGAGCCGGGGAGTCGTACCAAGAGACCCAGTACTTC.

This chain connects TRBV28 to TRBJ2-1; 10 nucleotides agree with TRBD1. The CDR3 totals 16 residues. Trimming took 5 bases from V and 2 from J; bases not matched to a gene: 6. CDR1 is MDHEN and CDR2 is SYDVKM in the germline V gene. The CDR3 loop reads CASSLSGTGAYNEQFF. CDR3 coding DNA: TGTGCCAGCAGTCTCTCCGGGACAGGGGCCTACAATGAGCAGTTCTTC. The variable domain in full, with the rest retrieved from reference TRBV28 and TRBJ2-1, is DVKVTQSSRYLVKRTGEKVFLECVQDMDHENMFWYRQDPGLGLRLIYFSYDVKMKEKGDIPEGYSVSREKKERFSLILESASTNQTSMYLCASSLSGTGAYNEQFFGPGTRLTVL.

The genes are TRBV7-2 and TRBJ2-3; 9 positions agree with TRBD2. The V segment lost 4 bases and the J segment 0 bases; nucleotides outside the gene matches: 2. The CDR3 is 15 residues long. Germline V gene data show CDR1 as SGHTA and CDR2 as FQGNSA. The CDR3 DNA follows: TGTGCCAGCAGCTCTAGCGGGATCAGCACAGATACGCAGTATTTT. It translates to CASSSSGISTDTQYF.

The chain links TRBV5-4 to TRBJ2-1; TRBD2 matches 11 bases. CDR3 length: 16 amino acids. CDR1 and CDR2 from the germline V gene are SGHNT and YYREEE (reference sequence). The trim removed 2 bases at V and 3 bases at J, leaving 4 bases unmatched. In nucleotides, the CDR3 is TGTGCCAGCAGCTTCGGGGGGACTAGCGGCTACAATGAGCAGTTCTTC. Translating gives CASSFGGTSGYNEQFF.

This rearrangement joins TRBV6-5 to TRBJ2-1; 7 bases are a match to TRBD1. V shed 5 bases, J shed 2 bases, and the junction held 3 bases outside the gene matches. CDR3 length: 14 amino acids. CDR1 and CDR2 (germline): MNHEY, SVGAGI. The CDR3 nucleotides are TGTGCCAGCAGTGACGGGACAGCCTACAATGAGCAGTTCTTC. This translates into CASSDGTAYNEQFF.

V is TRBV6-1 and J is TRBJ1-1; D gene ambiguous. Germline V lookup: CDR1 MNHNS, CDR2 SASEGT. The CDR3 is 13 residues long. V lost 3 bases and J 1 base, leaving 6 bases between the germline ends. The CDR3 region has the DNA TGTGCCAGCAGTGACCACACGAACACTGAAGCTTTCTTT. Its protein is CASSDHTNTEAFF.

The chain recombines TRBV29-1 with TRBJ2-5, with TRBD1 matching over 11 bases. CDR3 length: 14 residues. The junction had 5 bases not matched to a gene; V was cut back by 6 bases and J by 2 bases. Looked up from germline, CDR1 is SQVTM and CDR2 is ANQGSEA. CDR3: CSVTGTGGQETQYF. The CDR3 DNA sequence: TGCAGCGTAACAGGGACAGGGGGACAAGAGACCCAGTACTTC. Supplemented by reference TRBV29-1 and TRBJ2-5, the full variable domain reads SAVISQKPSRDICQRGTSLTIQCQVDSQVTMMFWYRQQPGQSLTLIATANQGSEATYESGFVIDKFPISRPNLTFSTLTVSNMSPEDSSIYLCSVTGTGGQETQYFGPGTRLLVL.

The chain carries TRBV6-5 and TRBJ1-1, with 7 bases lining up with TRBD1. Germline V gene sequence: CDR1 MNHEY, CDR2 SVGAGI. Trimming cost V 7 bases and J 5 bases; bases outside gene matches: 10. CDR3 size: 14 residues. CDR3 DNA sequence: TGTGCCAGCACCCGAACAGGGGCTGAAACTGAAGCTTTCTTT. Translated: CASTRTGAETEAFF.

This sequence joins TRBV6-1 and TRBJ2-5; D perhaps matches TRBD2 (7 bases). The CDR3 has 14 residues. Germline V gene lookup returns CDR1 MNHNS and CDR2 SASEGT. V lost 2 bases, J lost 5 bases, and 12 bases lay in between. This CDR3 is CASSEWGGQETQYF. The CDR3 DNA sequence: TGTGCCAGCAGTGAATGGGGGGGCCAGGAGACCCAGTACTTC.

This CDR3 is CASSGTGGYGDEQYF. The CDR3, as DNA: TGTGCCAGTTCCGGGACAGGGGGTTACGGGGACGAGCAGTACTTC. The J gene is TRBJ2-7, the V gene TRBV2, with TRBD1 identical over 11 bases. Germline loops: CDR1 SNHLY, CDR2 FYNNEI. V lost 9 bases and J lost 5; bases outside the gene matches: 12. The length of the CDR3 is 15 residues.

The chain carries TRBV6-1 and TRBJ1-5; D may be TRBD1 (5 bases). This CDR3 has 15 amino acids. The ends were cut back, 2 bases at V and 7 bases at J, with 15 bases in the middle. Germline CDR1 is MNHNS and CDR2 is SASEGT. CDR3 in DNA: TGTGCCAGCAGTGAATTGATGGACATTTGGCAGCCCCAGCATTTT. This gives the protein CASSELMDIWQPQHF.

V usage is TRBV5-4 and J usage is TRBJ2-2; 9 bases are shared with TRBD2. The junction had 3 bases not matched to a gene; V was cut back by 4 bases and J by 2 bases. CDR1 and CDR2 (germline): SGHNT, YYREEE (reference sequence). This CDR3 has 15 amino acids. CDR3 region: CASSAGGSNTGELFF. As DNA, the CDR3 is TGTGCCAGCAGCGCGGGGGGGAGTAACACCGGGGAGCTGTTTTTT.

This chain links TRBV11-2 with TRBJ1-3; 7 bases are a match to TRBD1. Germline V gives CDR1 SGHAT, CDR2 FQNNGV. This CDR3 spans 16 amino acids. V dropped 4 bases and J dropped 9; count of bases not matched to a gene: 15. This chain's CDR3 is CASSYYRGPQGTTIYF. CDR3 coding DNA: TGTGCCAGCAGCTATTACAGGGGCCCCCAGGGTACCACCATATATTTT.

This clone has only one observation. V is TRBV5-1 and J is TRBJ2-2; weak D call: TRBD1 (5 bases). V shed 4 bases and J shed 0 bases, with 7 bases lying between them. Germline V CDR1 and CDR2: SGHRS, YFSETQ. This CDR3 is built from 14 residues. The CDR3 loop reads CASSADTNTGELFF. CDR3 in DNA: TGCGCCAGCAGCGCGGACACGAACACCGGGGAGCTGTTTTTT.

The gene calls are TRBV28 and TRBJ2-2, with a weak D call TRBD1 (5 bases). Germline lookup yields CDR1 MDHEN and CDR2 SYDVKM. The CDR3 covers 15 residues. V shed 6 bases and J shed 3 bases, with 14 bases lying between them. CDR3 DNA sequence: TGTGCCAGCAGATCGCCAGGGTCGGACACCGGGGAGCTGTTTTTT. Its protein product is CASRSPGSDTGELFF.

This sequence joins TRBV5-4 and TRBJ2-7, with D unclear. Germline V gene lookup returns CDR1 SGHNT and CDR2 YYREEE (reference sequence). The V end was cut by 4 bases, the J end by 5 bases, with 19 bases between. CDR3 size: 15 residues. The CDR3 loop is CASSPSGPDMNEQYF. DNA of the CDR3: TGTGCCAGCAGCCCCTCGGGTCCCGATATGAACGAGCAGTACTTC.

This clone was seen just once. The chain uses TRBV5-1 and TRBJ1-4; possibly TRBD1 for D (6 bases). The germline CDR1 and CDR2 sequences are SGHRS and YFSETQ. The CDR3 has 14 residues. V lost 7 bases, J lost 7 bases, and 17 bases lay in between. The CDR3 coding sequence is TGCGCCAGCCGCGAGGGACAAGGAAGTGAAAAACTGTTTTTT. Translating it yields CASREGQGSEKLFF.

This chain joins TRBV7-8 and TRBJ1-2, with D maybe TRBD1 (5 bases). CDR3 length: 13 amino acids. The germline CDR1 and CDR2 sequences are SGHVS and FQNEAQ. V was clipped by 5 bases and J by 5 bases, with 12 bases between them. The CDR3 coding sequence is TGTGCCAGCAGCACCGGCAGGGCATATGGCTACACCTTC. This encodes CASSTGRAYGYTF.

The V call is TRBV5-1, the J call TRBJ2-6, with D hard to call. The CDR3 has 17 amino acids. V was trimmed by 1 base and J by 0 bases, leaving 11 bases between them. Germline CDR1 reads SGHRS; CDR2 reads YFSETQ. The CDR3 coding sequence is TGCGCCAGCAGCTTGATGTCCTTCCCCTCTGGGGCCAACGTCCTGACTTTC. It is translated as CASSLMSFPSGANVLTF.

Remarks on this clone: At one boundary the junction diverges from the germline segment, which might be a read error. CDR3 sequence (DNA): TGTGCCAGCACCTTGGGGCGGTGGGACACTGAAGCTTTCTTT. It yields the protein CASTLGRWDTEAFF. This chain uses TRBV5-5 with TRBJ1-1; possible D gene TRBD1, 5 bases. Germline assignment: CDR1 SGHKS and CDR2 YYEKEE (reference sequence). The CDR3 is 14 residues long.

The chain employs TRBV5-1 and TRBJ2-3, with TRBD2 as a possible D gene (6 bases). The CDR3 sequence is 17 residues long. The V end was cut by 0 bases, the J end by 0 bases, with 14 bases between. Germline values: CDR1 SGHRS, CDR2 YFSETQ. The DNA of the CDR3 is TGCGCCAGCAGCTTGGCAGCAACTAGCTCGAGCACAGATACGCAGTATTTT. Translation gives CASSLAATSSSTDTQYF.

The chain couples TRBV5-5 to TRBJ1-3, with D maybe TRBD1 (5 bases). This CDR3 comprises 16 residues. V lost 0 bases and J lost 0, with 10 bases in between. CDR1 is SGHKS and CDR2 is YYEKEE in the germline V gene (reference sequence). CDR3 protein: CASSLDTGFSGNTIYF. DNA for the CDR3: TGTGCCAGCAGCTTGGATACAGGTTTCTCTGGAAACACCATATATTTT.